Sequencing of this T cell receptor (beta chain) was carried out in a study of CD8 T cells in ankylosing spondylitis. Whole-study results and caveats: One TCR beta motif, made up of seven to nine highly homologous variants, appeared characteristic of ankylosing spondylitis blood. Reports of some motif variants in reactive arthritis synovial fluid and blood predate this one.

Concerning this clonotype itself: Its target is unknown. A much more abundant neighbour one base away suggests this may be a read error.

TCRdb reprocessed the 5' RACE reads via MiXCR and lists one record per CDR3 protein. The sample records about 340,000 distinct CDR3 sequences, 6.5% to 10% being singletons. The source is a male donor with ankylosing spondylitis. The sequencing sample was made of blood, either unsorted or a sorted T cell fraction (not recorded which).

CDR3 in DNA: TGTGCCATCAGTGAGTCTCGTGGGACCTACGAGCAGTACTTC. It specifies CAISESRGTYEQYF. The genes are TRBV10-3 and TRBJ2-7; D not resolved. Between the trimmed V and J ends, which lost 0 bases and 2 bases, there was a span of 8 bases. Germline assignment: CDR1 ENHRY and CDR2 SYGVKD. This CDR3 region has 14 residues.